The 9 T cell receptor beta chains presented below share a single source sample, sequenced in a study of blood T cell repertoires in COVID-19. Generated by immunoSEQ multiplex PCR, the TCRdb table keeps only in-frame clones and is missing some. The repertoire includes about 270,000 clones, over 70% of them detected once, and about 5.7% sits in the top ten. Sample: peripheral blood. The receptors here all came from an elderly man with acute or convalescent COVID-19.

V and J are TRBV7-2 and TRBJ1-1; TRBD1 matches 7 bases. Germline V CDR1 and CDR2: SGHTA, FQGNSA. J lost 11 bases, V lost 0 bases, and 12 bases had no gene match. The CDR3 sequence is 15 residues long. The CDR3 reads CASSLAPTGALEAFF. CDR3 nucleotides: TGTGCCAGCAGCTTAGCCCCCACAGGGGCTCTAGAGGCTTTCTTT.

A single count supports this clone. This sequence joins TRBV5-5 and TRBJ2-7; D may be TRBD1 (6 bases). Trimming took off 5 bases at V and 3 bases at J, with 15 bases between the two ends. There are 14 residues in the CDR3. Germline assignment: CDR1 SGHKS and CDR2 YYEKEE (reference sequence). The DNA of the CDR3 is TGTGCCAGCAGATACACCGGGACAAGCTACGAGCAGTACTTC. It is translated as CASRYTGTSYEQYF.

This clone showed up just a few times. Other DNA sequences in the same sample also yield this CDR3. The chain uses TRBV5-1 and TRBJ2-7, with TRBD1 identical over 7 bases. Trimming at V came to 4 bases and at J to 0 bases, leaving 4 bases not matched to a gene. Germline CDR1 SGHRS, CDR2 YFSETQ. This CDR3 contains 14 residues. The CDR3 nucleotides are TGCGCCAGCAGCCCGGGACAGAGCTCCTACGAGCAGTACTTC. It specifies CASSPGQSSYEQYF.

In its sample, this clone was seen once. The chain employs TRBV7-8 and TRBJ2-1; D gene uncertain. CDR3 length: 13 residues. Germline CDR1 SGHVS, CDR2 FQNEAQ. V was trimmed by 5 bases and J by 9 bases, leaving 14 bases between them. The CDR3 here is CASSRELVAEQFF. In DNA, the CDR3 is TGTGCCAGCAGCCGAGAATTGGTAGCTGAGCAGTTCTTC.

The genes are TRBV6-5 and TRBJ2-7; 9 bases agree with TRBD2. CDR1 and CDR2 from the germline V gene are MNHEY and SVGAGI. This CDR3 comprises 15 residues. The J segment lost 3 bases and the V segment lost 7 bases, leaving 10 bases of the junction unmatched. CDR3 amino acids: CASTQWGGGDYEQYF. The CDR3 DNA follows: TGTGCCAGCACCCAGTGGGGCGGGGGGGACTACGAGCAGTACTTC.

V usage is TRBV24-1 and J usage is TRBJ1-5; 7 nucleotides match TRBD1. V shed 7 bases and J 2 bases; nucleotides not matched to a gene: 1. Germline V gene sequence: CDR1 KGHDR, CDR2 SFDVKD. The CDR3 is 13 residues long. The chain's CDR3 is CATRGTGNQPQHF. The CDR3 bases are TGTGCCACCAGAGGGACAGGCAATCAGCCCCAGCATTTT.

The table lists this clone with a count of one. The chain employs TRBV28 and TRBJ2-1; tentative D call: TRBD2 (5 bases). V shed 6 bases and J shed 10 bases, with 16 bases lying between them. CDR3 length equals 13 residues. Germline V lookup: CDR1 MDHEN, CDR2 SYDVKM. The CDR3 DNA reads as TGTGCCAGCAGCGGACTCCCACCCGGCGAGCAGTTCTTC. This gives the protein CASSGLPPGEQFF.

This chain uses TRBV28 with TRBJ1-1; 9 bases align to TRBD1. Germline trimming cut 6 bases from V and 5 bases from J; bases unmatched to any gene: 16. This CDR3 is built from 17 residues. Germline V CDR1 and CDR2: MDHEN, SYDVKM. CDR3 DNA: TGTGCCAGCAGCTTGGATATCCTACAGGGGGCGCAAACTGAAGCTTTCTTT. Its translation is CASSLDILQGAQTEAFF.

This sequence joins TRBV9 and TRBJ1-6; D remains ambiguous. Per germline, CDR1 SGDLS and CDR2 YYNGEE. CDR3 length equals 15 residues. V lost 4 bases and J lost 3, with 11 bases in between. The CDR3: CASSHPGGYNSPLHF. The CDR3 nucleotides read TGTGCCAGCAGCCACCCCGGAGGCTATAATTCACCCCTCCACTTT.